This T cell receptor beta chain emerged from a study of blood T cell repertoires in COVID-19. Study overall: Acute and convalescent COVID-19 specimens originated in the United States, Italy and Spain. The analysed material was cDNA or gDNA that came from T cells, B-cell-depleted T cells, or PBMCs.

Original methodology: Amplified reference gene primers provided the basis for estimating nucleated cell counts. TCRdb's table, derived via immunoSEQ multiplex PCR, lists solely in-frame clones and lacks some. V, J and clone size derive from that table, while D and trimming were established from the DNA sequence. The sample gives 130,000 or so clones, roughly four fifths of which show up once; approximately 5% is in the top ten. The CDR3 loop spans 15 amino acids. Trimming shortened V by 7 bases and J by 3 bases, and 17 bases separated the two germline ends. Germline V gene lookup returns CDR1 SNHLY and CDR2 FYNNEI.

This rearrangement joins TRBV2 to TRBJ2-3, with D uncertain. The source is a woman in her 70s with acute or convalescent COVID-19. The specimen was peripheral blood. The CDR3, as DNA: TGTGCCAGCATAGTTGGGCCCCCCTGGACAGATACGCAGTATTTT. Its protein is CASIVGPPWTDTQYF.